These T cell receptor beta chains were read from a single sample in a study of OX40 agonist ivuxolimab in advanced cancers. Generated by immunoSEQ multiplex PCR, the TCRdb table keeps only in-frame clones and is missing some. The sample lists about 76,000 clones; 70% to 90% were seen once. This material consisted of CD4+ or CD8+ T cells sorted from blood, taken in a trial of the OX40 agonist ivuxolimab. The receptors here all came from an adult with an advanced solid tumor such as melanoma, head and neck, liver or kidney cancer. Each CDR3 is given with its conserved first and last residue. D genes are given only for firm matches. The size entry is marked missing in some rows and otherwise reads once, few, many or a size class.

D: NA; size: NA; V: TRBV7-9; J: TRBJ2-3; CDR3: CASSVTDTQYF; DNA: TGTGCCAGCAGCGTTACAGATACGCAGTATTTT
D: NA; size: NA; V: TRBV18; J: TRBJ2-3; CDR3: CASSPRSQSTDTQYF; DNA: TGTGCCAGCTCACCTAGGTCGCAAAGCACAGATACGCAGTATTTT
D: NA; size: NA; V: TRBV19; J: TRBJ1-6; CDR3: CASSLQEISPLHF; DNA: TGTGCCAGTAGTCTACAGGAAATTTCACCCCTCCACTTT
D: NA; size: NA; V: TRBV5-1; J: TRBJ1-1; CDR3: CASNGQLNTEAFF; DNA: TGCGCCAGCAACGGACAGTTGAACACTGAAGCTTTCTTT
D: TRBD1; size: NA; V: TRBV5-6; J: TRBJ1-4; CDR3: CASSPRDRGRRLFF; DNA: TGTGCCAGCAGTCCGAGGGACAGGGGGCGAAGACTGTTTTTT
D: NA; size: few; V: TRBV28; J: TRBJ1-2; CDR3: CASSITYYGYTF; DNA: TGTGCCAGCAGTATCACATACTATGGCTACACCTTC
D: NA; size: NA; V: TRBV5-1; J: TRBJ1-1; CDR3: CASSPVVNTEAFF; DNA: TGCGCCAGCAGCCCAGTCGTAAACACTGAAGCTTTCTTT
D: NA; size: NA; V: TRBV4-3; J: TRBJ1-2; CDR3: CASSQDFGGPYGYTF; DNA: TGCGCCAGCAGCCAAGATTTCGGAGGTCCTTATGGCTACACCTTC
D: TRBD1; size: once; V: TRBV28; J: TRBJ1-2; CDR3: CASLLSGGHGYTF; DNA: TGTGCCAGCTTGCTTTCAGGGGGCCATGGCTACACCTTC
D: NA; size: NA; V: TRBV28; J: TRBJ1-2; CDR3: CASSLFAGATNYGYTF; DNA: TGTGCCAGCAGTTTATTTGCAGGAGCCACTAACTATGGCTACACCTTC
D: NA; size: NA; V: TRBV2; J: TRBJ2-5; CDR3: CASSLEGTQYF; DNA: TGTGCCAGCAGTTTAGAAGGGACCCAGTACTTC
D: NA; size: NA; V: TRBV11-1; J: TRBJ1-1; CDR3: CASSLGGRAGEAFF; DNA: TGTGCCAGCAGCTTAGGAGGCCGGGCCGGCGAAGCTTTCTTT
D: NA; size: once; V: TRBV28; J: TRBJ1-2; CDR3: CASSLWGRRGYTF; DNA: TGTGCCAGCAGTTTATGGGGGCGGCGTGGCTACACCTTC
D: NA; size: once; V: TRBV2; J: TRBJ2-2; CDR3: CASSDLGGVTGELFF; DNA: TGTGCCAGCAGTGACCTGGGCGGCGTAACCGGGGAGCTGTTTTTT
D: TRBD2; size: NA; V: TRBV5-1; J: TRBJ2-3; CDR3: CASSVGTSGGASDTQYF; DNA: TGCGCCAGCAGCGTTGGGACTAGCGGGGGGGCCTCAGATACGCAGTATTTT
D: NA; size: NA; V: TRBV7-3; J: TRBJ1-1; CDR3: CASSLGGQTEAFF; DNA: TGTGCCAGCAGCTTGGGGGGGCAAACTGAAGCTTTCTTT
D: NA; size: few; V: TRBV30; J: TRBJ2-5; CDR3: CAWSETAETQYF; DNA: TGTGCCTGGAGTGAGACGGCGGAGACCCAGTACTTC
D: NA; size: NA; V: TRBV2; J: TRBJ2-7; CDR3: CASSGRTAPAIYEQYF; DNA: TGTGCCAGCAGTGGAAGGACAGCGCCCGCAATCTACGAGCAGTACTTC
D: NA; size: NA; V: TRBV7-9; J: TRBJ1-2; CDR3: CASSLVRQDGYTF; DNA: TGTGCCAGCAGCTTAGTTAGGCAGGATGGCTACACCTTC
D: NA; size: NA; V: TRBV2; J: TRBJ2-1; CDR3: CASREQRNEQFF; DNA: TGTGCCAGCAGGGAGCAGCGCAATGAGCAGTTCTTC
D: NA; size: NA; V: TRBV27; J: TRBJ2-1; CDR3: CASSLDGLDRPTYNEQFF; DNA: TGTGCCAGCAGTTTAGATGGACTCGACAGGCCGACCTACAATGAGCAGTTCTTC
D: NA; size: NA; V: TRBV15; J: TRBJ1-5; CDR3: CATSRDIGSNQPQHF; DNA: TGTGCCACCAGCAGAGATATTGGGAGCAATCAGCCCCAGCATTTT
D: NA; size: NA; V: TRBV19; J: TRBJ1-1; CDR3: CASIMNTEAFF; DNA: TGTGCCAGTATTATGAACACTGAAGCTTTCTTT
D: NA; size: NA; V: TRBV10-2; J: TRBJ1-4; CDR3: CASSDPTFAAVREKLFF; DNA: TGCGCCAGCAGTGACCCTACCTTTGCTGCAGTAAGAGAAAAACTGTTTTTT
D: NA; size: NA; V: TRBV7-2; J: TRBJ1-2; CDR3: CASSNDRSPGYTF; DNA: TGTGCCAGCAGCAACGACAGGTCCCCAGGCTACACCTTC
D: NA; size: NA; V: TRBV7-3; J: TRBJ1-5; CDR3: CASSLRAGSSNQPQHF; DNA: TGTGCCAGCAGCTTAAGGGCCGGAAGTAGCAATCAGCCCCAGCATTTT
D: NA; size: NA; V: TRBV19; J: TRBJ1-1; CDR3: CASSRNRNTEAFF; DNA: TGTGCCAGTAGTCGGAACAGAAACACTGAAGCTTTCTTT
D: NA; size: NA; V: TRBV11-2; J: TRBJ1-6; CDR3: CASSRGSGWNSPLHF; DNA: TGTGCCAGCAGCCGCGGTAGCGGGTGGAATTCACCCCTCCACTTT
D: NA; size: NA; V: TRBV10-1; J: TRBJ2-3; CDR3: CASSEFADTQYF; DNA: TGCGCCAGCAGTGAGTTTGCAGATACGCAGTATTTT
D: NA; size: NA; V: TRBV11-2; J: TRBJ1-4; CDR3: CASSPRGRDNEKLFF; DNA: TGTGCCAGCAGCCCCCGGGGAAGGGATAATGAAAAACTGTTTTTT
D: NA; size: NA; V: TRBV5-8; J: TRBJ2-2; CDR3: CASSHGQTVDTGELFF; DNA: TGTGCCAGCAGCCATGGACAGACAGTGGACACCGGGGAGCTGTTTTTT
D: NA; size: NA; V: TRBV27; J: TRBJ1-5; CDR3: CASSLSRDGQPQHF; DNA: TGTGCCAGCAGTTTATCCCGGGATGGTCAGCCCCAGCATTTT
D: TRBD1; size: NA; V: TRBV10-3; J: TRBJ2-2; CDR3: CAIRGDRGRTGELFF; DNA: TGTGCCATCAGAGGGGACAGGGGGCGCACCGGGGAGCTGTTTTTT
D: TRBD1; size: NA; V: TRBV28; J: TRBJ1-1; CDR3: CASLDRGTEAFF; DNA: TGTGCCAGCCTGGACAGGGGAACTGAAGCTTTCTTT
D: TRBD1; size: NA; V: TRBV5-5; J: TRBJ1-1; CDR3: CASSFFLQGDTEAFF; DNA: TGTGCCAGCAGCTTCTTCCTACAGGGGGACACTGAAGCTTTCTTT